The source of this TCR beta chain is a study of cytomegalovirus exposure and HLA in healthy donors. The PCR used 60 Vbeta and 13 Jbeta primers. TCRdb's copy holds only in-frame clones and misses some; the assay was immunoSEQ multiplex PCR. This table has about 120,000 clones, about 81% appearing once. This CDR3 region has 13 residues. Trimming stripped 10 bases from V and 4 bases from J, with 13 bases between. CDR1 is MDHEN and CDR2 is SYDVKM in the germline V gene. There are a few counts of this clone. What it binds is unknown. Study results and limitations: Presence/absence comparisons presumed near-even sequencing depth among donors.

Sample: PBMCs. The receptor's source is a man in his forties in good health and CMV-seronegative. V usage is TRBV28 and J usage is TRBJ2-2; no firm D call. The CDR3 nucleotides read TGTGCCACGTACCAGGTGTTCACCGGGGAGCTGTTTTTT. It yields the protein CATYQVFTGELFF.